The clone carrying this T cell receptor (beta chain) was seen only a few times. Antigen: not known. The sample is drawn from a study of identical twins. General observations from the study: Modeled out-of-frame TCR alpha sharing in monozygotic twins fell below observed levels.

A universal primer site arose from template switching, and cDNA bore unique molecular identifiers. TCRdb reprocessed the 5' RACE reads via MiXCR and lists one record per CDR3 protein. The sample lists 700,000 to 950,000 distinct CDR3 sequences, roughly an eighth occurring once. The sample was also linked to a second study, of yellow fever vaccine responses in identical twins.

The sequence was obtained from a woman younger than 35 in good health. Specimen: PBMCs.

The CDR3 DNA follows: TGTGCCAGCAGGACGATATGGGACAATTCACCCCTCCACTTT. Amino acid sequence: CASRTIWDNSPLHF. This chain uses TRBV28 with TRBJ1-6; tentative D call: TRBD1 (5 bases). The CDR3 runs to 14 residues. V was shortened by 6 bases and J by 7 bases, with 13 bases between the two germline ends. Germline V gene data show CDR1 as MDHEN and CDR2 as SYDVKM. The variable domain in full, completed from reference TRBV28 and TRBJ1-6, reads DVKVTQSSRYLVKRTGEKVFLECVQDMDHENMFWYRQDPGLGLRLIYFSYDVKMKEKGDIPEGYSVSREKKERFSLILESASTNQTSMYLCASRTIWDNSPLHFGNGTRLTVT.